Presented here are 21 T cell receptor beta chains from one specimen sequenced in a study of blood T cell repertoires in COVID-19 (dated by TCRdb to about 2020). Receptor libraries were prepared by the immunoSEQ multiplex PCR assay. Drawn from immuneACCESS, this table holds only the in-frame rearrangements with V and J called that TCRdb kept. Clones are partly lost; checked studies trace under half to an unresolved V gene and leave the rest unexplained. The table for this sample lists some 180,000 clones; under 90% of them were counted only once. 5.5% to 7.5% of the sample belongs to the ten largest clones. Specimen: peripheral blood. Source of these receptors: a human donor in a cohort sampled during active COVID-19.

The chain carries TRBV6-5 and TRBJ1-2; no firm D call. The CDR3 spans 15 residues. Germline CDR1 reads MNHEY; CDR2 reads SVGAGI. The V and J ends lost 7 bases and 2 bases respectively, with 17 bases between them. CDR3 DNA: TGTGCCAGCATTTTGCTCCACAGTGCCAACTATGGCTACACCTTC. Translated, it gives CASILLHSANYGYTF.

The V call is TRBV9, the J call TRBJ2-1; TRBD1 agrees at 10 bases. V shed 3 bases, J shed 2 bases, and the junction held 2 bases outside the gene matches. This CDR3 is 15 amino acids long. Germline CDR1 SGDLS, CDR2 YYNGEE. CDR3 DNA sequence: TGTGCCAGCAGCGGAGGACAGGGGGCCTACAATGAGCAGTTCTTC. Its translation is CASSGGQGAYNEQFF.

The chain combines TRBV5-4 with TRBJ2-5; 11 bases are a match to TRBD2. The CDR3 has 17 amino acids. Trimming removed 5 bases from V and 2 bases from J; junction bases left unmatched: 11. Per germline, CDR1 SGHNT and CDR2 YYREEE (reference sequence). The CDR3 here is CASSQRPLAGGQETQYF. The CDR3 DNA reads as TGTGCCAGCAGTCAAAGGCCCCTAGCGGGGGGTCAAGAGACCCAGTACTTC.

The genes are TRBV6-2 or TRBV6-3 and TRBJ2-2, with D perhaps TRBD1 (5 bases). V was pared by 0 bases and J by 2 bases, with 16 bases between. The CDR3 sequence is 18 residues long. Germline assignment: CDR1 MNHEY and CDR2 SVGEGT. CDR3 residues: CASSYSISGAANTGELFF. As DNA, the CDR3 is TGTGCCAGCAGTTACTCGATATCTGGGGCCGCAAACACCGGGGAGCTGTTTTTT.

In DNA, the CDR3 is TGTGCCAGCAGCCGGGACAATGGCTACACCTTC. It translates to CASSRDNGYTF. The chain couples TRBV7-9 to TRBJ1-2, with D tentatively TRBD1 (6 bases). Germline V gene data show CDR1 as SEHNR and CDR2 as FQNEAQ (reference sequence). V shed 5 bases and J shed 6 bases, with 7 bases lying between them. This CDR3 region has 11 residues. The variable domain in full, completed from reference TRBV7-9 and TRBJ1-2, reads DTGVSQNPRHKITKRGQNVTFRCDPISEHNRLYWYRQTLGQGPEFLTYFQNEAQLEKSRLLSDRFSAERPKGSFSTLEIQRTEQGDSAMYLCASSRDNGYTFGSGTRLTVV.

The rearrangement uses TRBV5-6 and TRBJ2-7; tentatively, D is TRBD1 (7 bases). Trimming shortened V by 5 bases and J by 0 bases, and 12 bases separated the two germline ends. Per germline, CDR1 SGHDT and CDR2 YYEEEE. The length of the CDR3 is 14 residues. The CDR3 coding sequence is TGTGCCAGCAGGCGGGACAGTATCTCCTACGAGCAGTACTTC. Translating it yields CASRRDSISYEQYF. Supplemented by reference TRBV5-6 and TRBJ2-7, the full variable domain reads DAGVTQSPTHLIKTRGQQVTLRCSPKSGHDTVSWYQQALGQGPQFIFQYYEEEERQRGNFPDRFSGHQFPNYSSELNVNALLLGDSALYLCASRRDSISYEQYFGPGTRLTVT.

The chain couples TRBV29-1 to TRBJ2-4; maybe TRBD1 (6 bases). V lost 7 bases to trimming and J lost 7 bases, with 11 bases between them. Germline CDR1 and CDR2: SQVTM and ANQGSEA. The CDR3 has 11 amino acids. CDR3 DNA sequence: TGCAGCGGGACCAGGGGTAACATTCAGTACTTC. As protein: CSGTRGNIQYF.

V is TRBV2 and J is TRBJ1-1, with a tentative D call TRBD1 (6 bases). This CDR3 spans 16 amino acids. Per germline, CDR1 SNHLY and CDR2 FYNNEI. V shed 2 bases and J shed 0 bases, with 13 bases lying between them. CDR3 bases: TGTGCCAGCAGTGAAACTCGGGGACATCTGAACACTGAAGCTTTCTTT. It translates to CASSETRGHLNTEAFF.

This chain connects TRBV7-2 to TRBJ2-3; D call uncertain. The germline V gene encodes CDR1 SGHTA and CDR2 FQGNSA. The CDR3 has 13 amino acids. V was clipped by 1 base and J by 5 bases, with 7 bases between them. CDR3: CASSLVAEDTQYF. The CDR3 nucleotides read TGTGCCAGCAGCTTAGTTGCGGAAGATACGCAGTATTTT. The entire variable domain, with the rest obtained from reference TRBV7-2 and TRBJ2-3, is as follows: GAGVSQSPSNKVTEKGKDVELRCDPISGHTALYWYRQSLGQGLEFLIYFQGNSAPDKSGLPSDRFSAERTGGSVSTLTIQRTQQEDSAVYLCASSLVAEDTQYFGPGTRLTVL.

This clone was found a few times. J is TRBJ1-3 and V is TRBV7-4; maybe TRBD1 (5 bases). V was shortened by 5 bases and J by 0 bases, with 11 bases between the two germline ends. The germline V gene has CDR1 SGHVT and CDR2 SQSDAQ. The CDR3 covers 15 residues. The CDR3 DNA reads as TGTGCCAGCAGCCTACAGGCCCTCTCTGGAAACACCATATATTTT. Protein: CASSLQALSGNTIYF.

The genes are TRBV6-5 and TRBJ1-4; D uncertain. V was cut by 6 bases and J by 4 bases, with 15 bases left in between. The CDR3 is 15 amino acids. Per germline, CDR1 MNHEY and CDR2 SVGAGI. The CDR3 DNA sequence: TGTGCCAGCAGAGGCCTAGAGGGCTATAATGAAAAACTGTTTTTT. Residues: CASRGLEGYNEKLFF.

The J gene is TRBJ1-2, the V gene TRBV3-1 (or the pseudogene TRBV3-2), with TRBD1 matching 7 bases. Unmatched junction bases numbered 3, after V lost 4 bases and J lost 1 base. The CDR3 spans 14 residues. Germline values: CDR1 LGHDT, CDR2 YNNKEL (reference sequence). This CDR3 is CASSLGQNNYGYTF. The CDR3 bases are TGTGCCAGCAGCCTGGGACAGAATAACTATGGCTACACCTTC.

The V call is TRBV5-6, the J call TRBJ2-2, with D perhaps matching TRBD2 (5 bases). Trimming removed 2 bases at V and 6 bases at J, with 11 bases between. This CDR3 has 14 residues. Germline V gene data show CDR1 as SGHDT and CDR2 as YYEEEE. The chain's CDR3 is CASSFGRAAGELFF. CDR3 in DNA: TGTGCCAGCAGCTTCGGGCGGGCCGCCGGGGAGCTGTTTTTT.

A single count supports this clone. The chain has TRBV7-9 and TRBJ2-5, with 9 bases aligning to TRBD1. Per the germline V gene, CDR1 is SEHNR and CDR2 is FQNEAQ (reference sequence). The CDR3 has 16 amino acids. Unmatched junction bases numbered 12, after V lost 5 bases and J lost 5 bases. CDR3 sequence: CASSDRTGGSWETQYF. CDR3 nucleotide sequence: TGTGCCAGCAGCGACCGCACAGGGGGCTCGTGGGAGACCCAGTACTTC.

The CDR3 nucleotides are TGTGCCAGCTCACCAGTGCGGACAGGGGACAATGAGCAGTTCTTC. This codes for CASSPVRTGDNEQFF. The V gene is TRBV18, the J gene TRBJ2-1, with 9 positions matching TRBD1. J was trimmed by 5 bases and V by 2 bases; bases with no gene match: 4. This CDR3 is built from 15 residues. The V gene's germline CDR1 is KGHSH and CDR2 LQKENI.

V is TRBV19 and J is TRBJ2-3, with D possibly being TRBD1 (6 bases). The CDR3 has 16 residues. V shed 2 bases and J shed 6 bases, with 18 bases lying between them. From germline, CDR1 is LNHDA and CDR2 SQIVND (reference sequence). CDR3 loop: CASSIQGPGAGDTQYF. CDR3 DNA: TGTGCCAGTAGTATACAGGGTCCAGGGGCAGGGGATACGCAGTATTTT.

The chain couples TRBV6-5 to TRBJ2-2; no definite D call. Germline V lookup: CDR1 MNHEY, CDR2 SVGAGI. Deletions cut 7 bases from V and 3 bases from J, with 3 bases between. The CDR3 contains 11 residues. CDR3 DNA sequence: TGTGCCAGCATAGACACCGGGGAGCTGTTTTTT. It is translated as CASIDTGELFF.

V and J are TRBV9 and TRBJ2-7; tentatively, D is TRBD1 (6 bases). Germline loops: CDR1 SGDLS, CDR2 YYNGEE. The CDR3 length is 13 residues. The V and J ends lost 4 bases and 2 bases respectively, with 10 bases between them. The DNA for the CDR3 is TGTGCCAGCAGCACAGGGCCCACCTACGAGCAGTACTTC. It specifies CASSTGPTYEQYF.

The chain joins TRBV7-3 to TRBJ1-1; 8 nucleotides line up with TRBD1. With 5 bases clipped from V and 1 base from J, the junction kept 6 bases outside the gene matches. From germline, CDR1 is SGHTA and CDR2 FQGTGA. This CDR3 is built from 15 residues. CDR3 amino acids: CASSPGGQGNTEAFF. The DNA of the CDR3 is TGTGCCAGCAGCCCCGGCGGACAGGGGAACACTGAAGCTTTCTTT.

The chain uses TRBV19 and TRBJ1-5, with 7 bases matching TRBD1. The CDR3 runs 16 residues. J was trimmed by 4 bases and V by 3 bases; bases with no gene match: 9. CDR1 is LNHDA, CDR2 SQIVND, per germline (reference sequence). CDR3 in amino acids: CASSMGVTGINQPQHF. In DNA, the CDR3 is TGTGCCAGTAGTATGGGAGTGACAGGGATTAATCAGCCCCAGCATTTT.

This clone was counted between two and nine times. The J gene is TRBJ2-7, the V gene TRBV4-1; TRBD1 might be the D (6 bases). Per the germline V gene, CDR1 is MGHRA and CDR2 is YSYEKL. Trimming took 0 bases from V and 3 from J, leaving 12 bases between them. The CDR3 is 15 residues long. As DNA, the CDR3 is TGCGCCAGCAGCCAAGAAACAGGGTTATACTACGAGCAGTACTTC. Protein: CASSQETGLYYEQYF.